Listed here is a single T cell receptor beta chain. These data belong to a study of blood T cell repertoires in COVID-19. At the level of the study: Samples taken during acute and convalescent COVID-19 were collected in the United States, Italy and Spain. Nucleic acid was either cDNA or gDNA, and it came from T cells, B-cell-depleted T cells, or PBMCs.

As handled by the study authors: Cell counts per sample came from amplifying reference gene primers. Assay used: immunoSEQ multiplex PCR; TCRdb lists only in-frame clones, some missing. V and J calls and clone size are copied from that table; D and trimming were computed from the DNA. The sample has approximately 84,000 clones, 83% seen once. There are 14 residues in the CDR3. V was pared by 3 bases and J by 6 bases, with 6 bases of the junction left unmatched. Germline values: CDR1 KGHSH, CDR2 LQKENI. Sequencing was performed on peripheral blood. The V gene is TRBV18, the J gene TRBJ2-7, with 9 bases lining up with TRBD1. The sequence was obtained from a woman older than 75 with acute or convalescent COVID-19. The CDR3, as DNA: TGTGCCAGCTCACCGGGACAGGGAGCGCGCGAGCAGTACTTC. Translated: CASSPGQGAREQYF.